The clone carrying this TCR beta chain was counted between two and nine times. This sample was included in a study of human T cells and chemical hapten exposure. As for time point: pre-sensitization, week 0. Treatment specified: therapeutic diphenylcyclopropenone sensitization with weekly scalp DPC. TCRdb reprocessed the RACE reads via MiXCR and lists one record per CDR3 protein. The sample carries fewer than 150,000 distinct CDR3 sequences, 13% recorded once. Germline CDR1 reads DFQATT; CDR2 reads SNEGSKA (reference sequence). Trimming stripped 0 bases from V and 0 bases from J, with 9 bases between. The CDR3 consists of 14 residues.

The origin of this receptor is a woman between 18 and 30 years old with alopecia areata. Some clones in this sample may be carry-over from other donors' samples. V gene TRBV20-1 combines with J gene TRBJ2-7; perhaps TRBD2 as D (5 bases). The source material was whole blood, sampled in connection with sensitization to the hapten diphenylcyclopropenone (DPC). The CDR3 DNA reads TGCAGTGCTAGAGATCGGCGGGTCTCCTACGAGCAGTACTTC. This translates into CSARDRRVSYEQYF.